Detailed here is one T cell receptor beta chain. The ends were cut back, 3 bases at V and 5 bases at J, with 16 bases in the middle. This CDR3 contains 15 residues. From germline, CDR1 is SGHTA and CDR2 FQGNSA. Authors' processing steps: Reference gene primer amplification gave estimated nucleated cell counts. Repertoires were generated with immunoSEQ multiplex PCR, while TCRdb's copy carries only in-frame clones and drops some. V and J calls plus clone size are reproduced from that table; the DNA served to infer D and trimming. This sample has some 210,000 clones, with around 90% found just once. The data were obtained in a study of blood T cell repertoires in COVID-19. Study information: The samples span acute and convalescent COVID-19 from the United States, Italy and Spain.

The TCR was taken from a young man with acute or convalescent COVID-19. The sequencing sample was made of peripheral blood. The rearrangement uses TRBV7-2 and TRBJ2-5; perhaps TRBD1 as D (6 bases). CDR3 sequence reads: CASSFDRSVVETQYF. CDR3 nucleotide sequence: TGTGCCAGCAGCTTCGACAGGTCAGTCGTGGAGACCCAGTACTTC. Drawing the rest from reference TRBV7-2 and TRBJ2-5, the complete variable domain is GAGVSQSPSNKVTEKGKDVELRCDPISGHTALYWYRQSLGQGLEFLIYFQGNSAPDKSGLPSDRFSAERTGGSVSTLTIQRTQQEDSAVYLCASSFDRSVVETQYFGPGTRLLVL.